This T cell receptor beta chain appears in the sequencing data of a study of tumour-infiltrating T cells in Burkitt lymphoma. Study at large: The Burkitt lymphoma cohort spanned all epidemiological subtypes. Overall and progression-free survival were predicted by productive clonality.

This clone has only a few counts. Its antigen is currently unknown. The CDR3 totals 12 residues. Germline V lookup: CDR1 SGHVS, CDR2 FQNEAQ. With 5 bases removed from V and 3 bases from J, the gap between germline ends came to 8 bases. Generated by immunoSEQ multiplex PCR, the TCRdb table keeps only in-frame clones and is missing some. The sample has about 2,500 clones, more than 12% seen once. Overall study findings and caveats: Several public clonotypes recurred in numerous Burkitt lymphoma patients.

Sequencing input: tumor tissue. The sequence was collected from a human donor with Burkitt lymphoma. This rearrangement joins TRBV7-8 to TRBJ2-7, with D unclear. Written as DNA, the CDR3 is TGTGCCAGCAGCAGACGTCGCTACGAGCAGTACTTC. It codes for CASSRRRYEQYF. Full variable domain (rest looked up from reference TRBV7-8 and TRBJ2-7): GAGVSQSPRYKVAKRGQDVALRCDPISGHVSLFWYQQALGQGPEFLTYFQNEAQLDKSGLPSDRFFAERPEGSVSTLKIQRTQQEDSAVYLCASSRRRYEQYFGPGTRLTVT.